Below, 18 T cell receptor beta chains from the same sample are listed, as sequenced in a study of PD-L1 blockade in urothelial cancer. Produced via immunoSEQ multiplex PCR; TCRdb's table is partial and in-frame only. This sample yields tens of thousands of clones, of which 65% to 90% are seen a single time; roughly 7% belongs to the top ten. Time point indicated: pretreatment peripheral blood. Source: PBMCs, taken around atezolizumab (anti-PD-L1) treatment. The source of these receptors is a man aged 55 to 70 with urothelial cancer.

The CDR3 spells CASSQRQGSAFNYGYTF. CDR3 coding DNA: TGCGCCAGCAGCCAAAGACAGGGGTCTGCCTTTAACTATGGCTACACCTTC. The chain carries TRBV5-1 and TRBJ1-2; the match to TRBD1 covers 8 bases. The ends lost 4 bases at V and 1 base at J; junction bases unmatched: 12. CDR3 length: 17 amino acids. CDR1 SGHRS and CDR2 YFSETQ come from the germline V gene.

The chain's CDR3 is CASSPMRGAGEKLFF. The DNA of the CDR3 is TGTGCCAGCAGCCCCATGCGGGGGGCAGGTGAAAAACTGTTTTTT. V is TRBV11-2 and J is TRBJ1-4; TRBD1 might be the D (6 bases). Germline CDR1 and CDR2: SGHAT and FQNNGV. V was cut by 5 bases and J by 7 bases, with 17 bases left in between. The CDR3 contains 15 residues.

This clone was recorded once. This rearrangement joins TRBV10-3 to TRBJ2-7; 10 positions match TRBD2. CDR1 ENHRY and CDR2 SYGVKD come from the germline V gene. The V gene end was trimmed by 0 bases and the J gene end by 0 bases; junction bases not matched to a gene: 5. The CDR3 totals 17 residues. CDR3 protein: CAISESLAGRSSYEQYF. CDR3 DNA sequence: TGTGCCATCAGTGAGTCACTAGCGGGGCGGAGCTCCTACGAGCAGTACTTC.

V usage is TRBV18 and J usage is TRBJ1-4; 12 bases are a match to TRBD1. CDR3 length equals 16 residues. Germline values: CDR1 KGHSH, CDR2 LQKENI. The ends lost 3 bases at V and 7 bases at J; junction bases unmatched: 6. The CDR3 bases are TGTGCCAGCTCACCCGGGACAGGGGGCGTGAGTGAAAAACTGTTTTTT. This sequence encodes CASSPGTGGVSEKLFF.

The gene calls are TRBV11-1 and TRBJ1-2; 9 positions agree with TRBD1. This CDR3 has 14 residues. After removal of 6 bases from V and 8 bases from J, the junction contained 10 bases not matched to a gene. CDR1 and CDR2 (germline): SGHAT, FQDESV (reference sequence). CDR3 in DNA: TGTGCCAGCAGTTCCGGGACAGGGCGTAAAGGCTACACCTTC. As protein: CASSSGTGRKGYTF.

The genes are TRBV6-1 and TRBJ1-5; D ambiguous. CDR3 size: 15 residues. The germline gives CDR1 MNHNS, CDR2 SASEGT. V was pared by 3 bases and J by 0 bases, with 9 bases between. CDR3 sequence reads: CASSDSLNSNQPQHF. The CDR3 region has the DNA TGTGCCAGCAGTGACTCACTAAATAGCAATCAGCCCCAGCATTTT.

The chain joins TRBV6-5 to TRBJ2-1, with unresolved D. CDR1 and CDR2 from the germline V gene are MNHEY and SVGAGI. This CDR3 is 13 amino acids long. V dropped 5 bases and J dropped 0 bases, with 5 bases sitting between them. DNA for the CDR3: TGTGCCAGCAGTCCCAGCTCCTACAATGAGCAGTTCTTC. Protein sequence: CASSPSSYNEQFF.

The rearrangement uses TRBV19 and TRBJ1-2, with a weak D call TRBD1 (6 bases). The CDR3 has 12 amino acids. Germline values: CDR1 LNHDA, CDR2 SQIVND (reference sequence). Trimming removed 7 bases at V and 7 bases at J, with 13 bases between. CDR3 nucleotides: TGTGCCAGTAAGGAGTCAGGGGCTGGCTACACCTTC. Amino acids: CASKESGAGYTF.

This clone has a handful of counts. J is TRBJ2-7 and V is TRBV28, with a weak D call TRBD2 (5 bases). Germline V CDR1 and CDR2: MDHEN, SYDVKM. The CDR3 has 20 amino acids. With 5 bases removed from V and 3 bases from J, the gap between germline ends came to 32 bases. CDR3 amino acids: CASSDEYVTLQTKQNYEQYF. DNA for the CDR3: TGTGCCAGCAGTGACGAATACGTGACCCTCCAGACTAAACAAAACTACGAGCAGTACTTC. Supplemented by reference TRBV28 and TRBJ2-7, the full variable domain reads DVKVTQSSRYLVKRTGEKVFLECVQDMDHENMFWYRQDPGLGLRLIYFSYDVKMKEKGDIPEGYSVSREKKERFSLILESASTNQTSMYLCASSDEYVTLQTKQNYEQYFGPGTRLTVT.

The chain carries TRBV18 and TRBJ2-5; D remains unclear. V was shortened by 3 bases and J by 1 base, with 15 bases between the two germline ends. The CDR3 totals 16 residues. Germline CDR1 reads KGHSH; CDR2 reads LQKENI. CDR3 in DNA: TGTGCCAGCTCACCGGGCTTAGTAAACCTCCAAGAGACCCAGTACTTC. Translating it yields CASSPGLVNLQETQYF.

V is TRBV25-1 and J is TRBJ2-3; TRBD2 matches 7 bases. The CDR3 runs 14 residues. The V and J ends lost 7 bases and 4 bases, in that order; junction bases with no gene match: 8. Germline CDR1 MGHDK, CDR2 SYGVNS. CDR3 region: CASTSAGRADTQYF. The DNA of the CDR3 is TGTGCCAGCACCTCAGCGGGGAGGGCAGATACGCAGTATTTT.

CDR3 amino acids: CASSLRPGGIYEQYF. The CDR3 nucleotides read TGTGCCAGCAGCTTGCGTCCGGGCGGGATATACGAGCAGTACTTC. The chain links TRBV5-6 to TRBJ2-7; the D gene is possibly TRBD2 (6 bases). Germline assignment: CDR1 SGHDT and CDR2 YYEEEE. V shed 1 base and J shed 4 bases, with 15 bases lying between them. The CDR3 covers 15 residues.

The rearrangement joins TRBV28 to TRBJ1-1, with D perhaps matching TRBD1 (5 bases). The CDR3 length is 13 residues. Trimming stripped 6 bases from V and 4 bases from J, with 12 bases between. Germline V gene lookup returns CDR1 MDHEN and CDR2 SYDVKM. As DNA, the CDR3 is TGTGCCAGCAGGACAGTGGGGTTCACTGAAGCTTTCTTT. This encodes CASRTVGFTEAFF. Supplemented by reference TRBV28 and TRBJ1-1, the full variable domain reads DVKVTQSSRYLVKRTGEKVFLECVQDMDHENMFWYRQDPGLGLRLIYFSYDVKMKEKGDIPEGYSVSREKKERFSLILESASTNQTSMYLCASRTVGFTEAFFGQGTRLTVV.

This rearrangement joins TRBV25-1 to TRBJ2-5, with D tentatively TRBD1 (6 bases). Germline assignment: CDR1 MGHDK and CDR2 SYGVNS. V lost 2 bases and J 2 bases, leaving 15 bases between the germline ends. The CDR3 covers 16 residues. Here the CDR3 DNA reads TGTGCCAGCAGTGAAGCTCGGGACACTACTCAAGAGACCCAGTACTTC. Translating gives CASSEARDTTQETQYF.

There are a few counts of this clone. The chain employs TRBV21-1 and TRBJ1-2. TRBV21-1 is recorded as a pseudogene. This CDR3 spans 14 amino acids. The CDR3 coding sequence is TGTGCCAGCAGCCCACTACGGGGGAACTATGGCTACACCTTC. This codes for CASSPLRGNYGYTF.

The chain recombines TRBV9 with TRBJ1-1; no clear D gene. V dropped 4 bases and J dropped 3 bases, with 7 bases sitting between them. The CDR3 is 12 amino acids. CDR1 and CDR2 (germline): SGDLS, YYNGEE. The CDR3 protein is CASSRGDTEAFF. DNA of the CDR3: TGTGCCAGCAGCCGCGGGGACACTGAAGCTTTCTTT.

This clone was picked up a small number of times. The CDR3 reads CATETGVNSPLHF. CDR3 DNA sequence: TGTGCCACCGAGACAGGGGTGAATTCACCCCTCCACTTT. V gene TRBV28 combines with J gene TRBJ1-6; the match to TRBD1 covers 8 bases. CDR3 size: 13 residues. The V gene's germline CDR1 is MDHEN and CDR2 SYDVKM. The V and J ends lost 10 bases and 7 bases, in that order; junction bases with no gene match: 6. Drawing the rest from reference TRBV28 and TRBJ1-6, the complete variable domain is DVKVTQSSRYLVKRTGEKVFLECVQDMDHENMFWYRQDPGLGLRLIYFSYDVKMKEKGDIPEGYSVSREKKERFSLILESASTNQTSMYLCATETGVNSPLHFGNGTRLTVT.

The rearrangement links TRBV28 to TRBJ2-6, with 9 bases identical to TRBD1. This CDR3 comprises 17 residues. Germline lookup yields CDR1 MDHEN and CDR2 SYDVKM. Trimming removed 6 bases from V and 2 bases from J; junction bases left unmatched: 8. The CDR3 coding sequence is TGTGCCAGCAGCCAAATACAGGGGGCGCCTGGGGCCAACGTCCTGACTTTC. It is translated as CASSQIQGAPGANVLTF.